The TCR beta chain under discussion was sequenced for a study of Graves' ophthalmopathy and Graves' hyperthyroidism. The study's findings and limits: From stable hyperthyroidism, ophthalmopathy was separated by a 13-signature model with 85% to 90% sensitivity and less than 83% specificity.

This clonotype was recorded many times. Antigen unknown. V gave up 5 bases and J gave up 4 bases; unmatched junction bases: 4. This CDR3 has 13 amino acids. Germline CDR1 and CDR2: SEHNR and FQNEAQ (reference sequence). TCR beta CDR3 amplification used RNA transcripts. HTBI primers served in a first-round RT-PCR, which a second-round multiplex PCR followed. MiXCR, run by TCRdb on the multiplex PCR reads, gives a single entry per CDR3 protein. The table shows over a million distinct CDR3 sequences, with about two fifths occurring only once. Patients in the hyperthyroidism group, adults aged 18 to 65, were newly diagnosed, under 2 months' duration. Diagnosis relied on clinical symptoms, serum thyroxine, TRAb, thyroid ultrasound and orbital computed tomography.

This clonotype was obtained from an adult man with Graves' hyperthyroidism. The sample consisted of peripheral blood or thyroid tissue (not recorded which). The chain carries TRBV7-9 and TRBJ1-1; 7 positions agree with TRBD1. The CDR3 region is CASSPGGGTEAFF. CDR3 DNA: TGTGCCAGCAGCCCAGGGGGGGGCACTGAAGCTTTCTTT. Using reference TRBV7-9 and TRBJ1-1 for the parts outside the CDR3, the full variable domain is DTGVSQNPRHKITKRGQNVTFRCDPISEHNRLYWYRQTLGQGPEFLTYFQNEAQLEKSRLLSDRFSAERPKGSFSTLEIQRTEQGDSAMYLCASSPGGGTEAFFGQGTRLTVV.